The 10 T cell receptor beta chains reported below all come from one sample, sequenced in a study of human T cells and chemical hapten exposure. One entry per CDR3 protein results from TCRdb running MiXCR on the RACE reads. The data hold approximately 320,000 distinct CDR3 sequences, with about 5% observed a single time. Time point described: pre-sensitization, week 0. Described treatment: therapeutic diphenylcyclopropenone sensitization with weekly scalp DPC. Sequences were derived from whole blood, sampled in connection with sensitization to the hapten diphenylcyclopropenone (DPC). The receptors derive from a woman aged 18-29 years with alopecia areata. Some clones in this sample may be carry-over from other donors' samples.

The table lists this clonotype with a few counts. The chain has TRBV9 and TRBJ1-2; unclear D gene. V lost 0 bases and J lost 3, with 12 bases in between. From germline, CDR1 is SGDLS and CDR2 YYNGEE. This CDR3 spans 15 amino acids. CDR3 protein: CASSVGNWADYGYTF. The CDR3 DNA reads TGTGCCAGCAGCGTAGGAAACTGGGCGGACTATGGCTACACCTTC.

This clonotype was observed a handful of times. J is TRBJ1-2 and V is TRBV7-9; perhaps TRBD1 as D (6 bases). CDR3 length: 15 amino acids. Trimming pared 2 bases from V and 5 bases from J, leaving 15 bases between. Germline V gives CDR1 SEHNR, CDR2 FQNEAQ (reference sequence). In DNA, the CDR3 is TGTGCCAGCAGCTTAACAGGGTCGGGATTGTATGGCTACACCTTC. It specifies CASSLTGSGLYGYTF.

Only a few counts were recorded for this clonotype. The chain is built from TRBV4-3 and TRBJ2-1; unclear D gene. There are 13 residues in the CDR3. Trimming removed 1 base from V and 4 bases from J, with 5 bases in between. In germline, CDR1 is LGHNA, CDR2 YSLEER. In DNA, the CDR3 is TGCGCCAGCAGCCAAGCGTTTTACAATGAGCAGTTCTTC. As protein: CASSQAFYNEQFF.

This clonotype appeared a few times. The J gene is TRBJ2-5, the V gene TRBV15, with 7 bases aligning to TRBD1. Germline values: CDR1 LNHNV, CDR2 YYDKDF (reference sequence). The CDR3 length is 15 residues. V lost 0 bases to trimming and J lost 5 bases; unmatched junction nucleotides: 6. CDR3 amino acids: CATSRDLGGAETQYF. In DNA, the CDR3 is TGTGCCACCAGCAGAGATCTAGGGGGCGCGGAGACCCAGTACTTC. Combining the CDR3 with reference TRBV15 and TRBJ2-5 gives the whole variable domain DAMVIQNPRYQVTQFGKPVTLSCSQTLNHNVMYWYQQKSSQAPKLLFHYYDKDFNNEADTPDNFQSRRPNTSFCFLDIRSPGLGDTAMYLCATSRDLGGAETQYFGPGTRLLVL.

A few counts support this clonotype. The CDR3 spells CASSLDTGIAEAFF. The CDR3 DNA follows: TGTGCCAGCAGCTTAGACACAGGGATAGCTGAAGCTTTCTTT. This chain uses TRBV7-9 with TRBJ1-1; perhaps TRBD1 as D (6 bases). The CDR3 loop spans 14 amino acids. Germline values: CDR1 SEHNR, CDR2 FQNEAQ (reference sequence). Trimming left V 1 base short and J 6 bases short, with 12 bases between.

This clonotype was seen repeatedly, ten times or more. The gene calls are TRBV7-8 and TRBJ2-3; D gene ambiguous. V lost 1 base to trimming and J lost 4 bases, with 21 bases between them. The CDR3 is 18 residues long. The V gene's germline CDR1 is SGHVS and CDR2 FQNEAQ. CDR3 nucleotide sequence: TGTGCCAGCAGCTTAGACACGGGCTCAAAGCACTTCCCAGATACGCAGTATTTT. As protein: CASSLDTGSKHFPDTQYF.

J is TRBJ1-2 and V is TRBV5-1; maybe TRBD1 (6 bases). This CDR3 contains 14 residues. In germline, CDR1 is SGHRS, CDR2 YFSETQ. Trimming took 4 bases from V and 0 from J, leaving 10 bases between them. The DNA for the CDR3 is TGCGCCAGCAGCCGGACAGATCCTAACTATGGCTACACCTTC. This sequence encodes CASSRTDPNYGYTF.

This clonotype was seen only a few times. The chain recombines TRBV10-3 with TRBJ2-3; 15 bases match TRBD2. Germline V lookup: CDR1 ENHRY, CDR2 SYGVKD. The CDR3 extends over 16 amino acids. The trim removed 6 bases at V and 8 bases at J, leaving 9 bases unmatched. CDR3 sequence: CAISDRTSGGAGTQYF. CDR3 bases: TGTGCCATCAGCGATCGGACTAGCGGGGGGGCCGGTACGCAGTATTTT.

This clonotype was recorded a few times. The chain couples TRBV7-8 to TRBJ2-5, with TRBD1 matching over 9 bases. This CDR3 region has 18 residues. The V and J ends lost 5 bases and 0 bases, in that order; junction bases with no gene match: 13. Germline CDR1 SGHVS, CDR2 FQNEAQ. DNA for the CDR3: TGTGCCAGCAGCGAATCCCCACAGGGGGCTGAGTACCAAGAGACCCAGTACTTC. The encoded protein is CASSESPQGAEYQETQYF. Combining the CDR3 with reference TRBV7-8 and TRBJ2-5 gives the whole variable domain GAGVSQSPRYKVAKRGQDVALRCDPISGHVSLFWYQQALGQGPEFLTYFQNEAQLDKSGLPSDRFFAERPEGSVSTLKIQRTQQEDSAVYLCASSESPQGAEYQETQYFGPGTRLLVL.

This clonotype was seen more than once but under ten times. The chain combines TRBV3-1 with TRBJ2-5, with 14 bases that match TRBD2. The J segment lost 5 bases and the V segment lost 2 bases, leaving 7 bases of the junction unmatched. CDR3 length equals 17 residues. Germline V gives CDR1 LGHDT, CDR2 YNNKEL (reference sequence). DNA for the CDR3: TGTGCCAGCAGCCAATCTCCGGGACTAGCGGGGGTGGAGACCCAGTACTTC. Translating it yields CASSQSPGLAGVETQYF.